The sequence of this T cell receptor (beta chain) was determined in a study of blood T cell repertoires in COVID-19 (dated by TCRdb to the early 2020s). Regarding the study in general: Collaborator samples came from the United States, Italy and Spain and covered acute and convalescent phases of COVID-19. The material from the prospective study consisted of cDNA or gDNA derived from T cells, B-cell-depleted T cells, or PBMCs. Deeply sampled blood TCRbeta repertoires from subjects exposed to, actively infected with, or recovered from COVID-19 were included in the dataset. The repertoires were released in a freely available public database intended as a resource for research on the immune response to SARS-CoV-2. Samples were obtained from the ongoing ImmuneRACE study (first 160 participants) and from 950 to 1,500 subjects provided by 6 global collaborators. A de-identified subject ID, COVID-19 status, age in years and sex were almost always included in the sample metadata. HLA class I and class II types, where available, came from metadata supplied by the sample provider rather than from assay-based typing. Summary of the overall study and its limitations: Clinical and demographic metadata were provided uncurated, with the amount varying by source and participant.

TCRbeta CDR3 regions were amplified from genomic DNA using the immunoSEQ Assay, a bias-controlled multiplex PCR. The authors' analysis ran thus. The number of nucleated cells in each sample was estimated from the amplification of reference gene primers within the assay. To quantify the absolute abundance of each unique TCRbeta CDR3 rearrangement, sequence reads were collapsed and filtered. For each sample, productive Simpson clonality was calculated as the square root of Simpson's diversity index across productive rearrangements. The clones in this table, taken by TCRdb from immuneACCESS, are in-frame only. Not every clone is retained; where verified, under half of the shortfall comes from an unresolved V gene, and the cause of the rest is unknown. The V and J calls and clone size were taken over from that table, and D and trimming were inferred from the DNA. The sample table contains about 96,000 clones; only one count was recorded for 70% to 90% of them. The top ten clonotypes cover more than 3.5% of the sample.

The CDR3 spans 15 residues, from the cysteine through the phenylalanine. Kept here is only the CDR3 DNA, which spans 45 bases and is read in frame from base 1. The germline V gene provides CDR1 SGHNT and CDR2 YENEEA. The junction shows trimming of 1 base on V and 5 bases on J, plus 15 bases between the germline ends. Comment on this clone: The target of this receptor is not known. No much larger clone exists at a distance of one base, and base qualities are not known.

In Seattle, one collaborating source enrolled patients while the infection was active and tracked those patients longitudinally over the course of disease. Collaborating institutions collected whole blood in K2EDTA tubes following their own protocols. For TCRbeta analysis, collaborator samples were shipped as frozen whole blood, as isolated PBMCs, or as DNA extracted from either sample type. The TCR originated in a human donor with COVID-19, enrolled during active disease. The donor label of this sample is uncertain. This chain is built from TRBV11-3 and TRBJ2-7; no D segment can be confidently identified. Specimen: peripheral blood. The DNA is TGTGCCAGCAGCTTAGGCGTCAGGCGCATGGACGAGCAGTACTTC. This is translated as CASSLGVRRMDEQYF.